Listed below are T cell receptor beta chains from one sample, sequenced in a study of T cells in Graves' hyperthyroidism and ophthalmopathy. One entry per CDR3 protein results from TCRdb running MiXCR on the multiplex PCR reads. The table records about 520,000 distinct CDR3 sequences, less than 25% of them present only once. The sequenced sample was blood. These receptors all stem from a young man with Graves' hyperthyroidism. Each CDR3 is given with its conserved first and last residue. The D gene is left open where the match is weak. Rows give clone size only sometimes, using once, few, many, or a class for an expanded clone.

v_gene: TRBV13; j_gene: TRBJ2-5; d_gene: NA; abundance: many; CDR3aa: CASAVRGAQETQYF; CDR3nt: TGTGCCTCAGCGGTACGGGGGGCCCAAGAGACCCAGTACTTC
v_gene: TRBV15; j_gene: TRBJ2-5; d_gene: TRBD2; abundance: NA; CDR3aa: CATSRLSSGGAGETQYF; CDR3nt: TGTGCCACCAGCAGATTATCTAGCGGGGGAGCCGGAGAGACCCAGTACTTC
v_gene: TRBV12-3/TRBV12-4; j_gene: TRBJ2-7; d_gene: NA; abundance: NA; CDR3aa: CASSEVTRLGHEQYF; CDR3nt: TGTGCCAGCAGTGAAGTGACTAGACTTGGCCACGAGCAGTACTTC
v_gene: TRBV20-1; j_gene: TRBJ1-3; d_gene: NA; abundance: many; CDR3aa: CSARDNGNTIYF; CDR3nt: TGCAGTGCTAGGGACAATGGAAACACCATATATTTT
v_gene: TRBV6-2/TRBV6-3; j_gene: TRBJ2-7; d_gene: NA; abundance: many; CDR3aa: CASSRDILVEQYF; CDR3nt: TGTGCCAGCAGCCGGGACATCCTCGTCGAGCAGTACTTC
v_gene: TRBV19; j_gene: TRBJ2-2; d_gene: NA; abundance: NA; CDR3aa: CASSMEGASGELFF; CDR3nt: TGTGCCAGTAGTATGGAGGGGGCCTCCGGGGAGCTGTTTTTT
v_gene: TRBV11-2; j_gene: TRBJ2-7; d_gene: NA; abundance: NA; CDR3aa: CASSCSGVPYEQYF; CDR3nt: TGTGCCAGCAGCTGCTCCGGGGTCCCCTACGAGCAGTACTTC
v_gene: TRBV20-1; j_gene: TRBJ1-1; d_gene: NA; abundance: NA; CDR3aa: CSAMGNTEAFF; CDR3nt: TGCAGTGCGATGGGGAACACTGAAGCTTTCTTT
v_gene: TRBV6-2/TRBV6-3; j_gene: TRBJ2-7; d_gene: TRBD1; abundance: NA; CDR3aa: CASSLPGQGADEQYF; CDR3nt: TGTGCCAGCAGTTTACCGGGACAGGGGGCAGACGAGCAGTACTTC
v_gene: TRBV20-1; j_gene: TRBJ1-1; d_gene: NA; abundance: NA; CDR3aa: CSAPGTLNTEAFF; CDR3nt: TGCAGTGCTCCCGGGACACTCAACACTGAAGCTTTCTTT
v_gene: TRBV7-2; j_gene: TRBJ2-5; d_gene: NA; abundance: many; CDR3aa: CASSLALRETQYF; CDR3nt: TGTGCCAGCAGCTTAGCGCTAAGAGAGACCCAGTACTTC
v_gene: TRBV6-1; j_gene: TRBJ1-2; d_gene: NA; abundance: few; CDR3aa: CASSELNSYGYTF; CDR3nt: TGTGCCAGCAGTGAACTGAATTCCTATGGCTACACCTTC
v_gene: TRBV10-3; j_gene: TRBJ1-1; d_gene: NA; abundance: many; CDR3aa: CAISESQEGMNTEAFF; CDR3nt: TGTGCCATCAGTGAGTCCCAGGAGGGGATGAACACTGAAGCTTTCTTT
v_gene: TRBV12-3/TRBV12-4; j_gene: TRBJ2-7; d_gene: NA; abundance: many; CDR3aa: CASSFGGGGSQYF; CDR3nt: TGTGCCAGCAGTTTCGGGGGAGGGGGGAGTCAGTACTTC
v_gene: TRBV27; j_gene: TRBJ2-7; d_gene: NA; abundance: many; CDR3aa: CASSPRVYYEQYF; CDR3nt: TGTGCCAGCAGCCCAAGGGTTTACTACGAGCAGTACTTC
v_gene: TRBV11-2; j_gene: TRBJ2-5; d_gene: NA; abundance: NA; CDR3aa: CASSSDPGHQETQYF; CDR3nt: TGTGCCAGCAGCTCTGACCCGGGCCACCAAGAGACCCAGTACTTC
v_gene: TRBV4-1; j_gene: TRBJ1-2; d_gene: NA; abundance: once; CDR3aa: CASSRATGTAIYGYTF; CDR3nt: TGCGCCAGCAGCCGAGCGACCGGGACGGCGATCTATGGCTACACCTTC
v_gene: TRBV27; j_gene: TRBJ1-1; d_gene: TRBD1; abundance: many; CDR3aa: CASSRRPQGRTEAFF; CDR3nt: TGTGCCAGCAGCAGACGCCCACAGGGGCGCACTGAAGCTTTCTTT
v_gene: TRBV5-1; j_gene: TRBJ2-5; d_gene: NA; abundance: NA; CDR3aa: CASKRDNQETQYF; CDR3nt: TGCGCCAGCAAACGGGACAATCAAGAGACCCAGTACTTC
v_gene: TRBV5-1; j_gene: TRBJ2-2; d_gene: TRBD1; abundance: few; CDR3aa: CASSLAVTGGSGELFF; CDR3nt: TGCGCCAGCAGCTTGGCCGTGACAGGGGGCTCCGGGGAGCTGTTTTTT
v_gene: TRBV6-5; j_gene: TRBJ2-2; d_gene: TRBD2; abundance: many; CDR3aa: CASRWGLAEDGVKTGELFF; CDR3nt: TGTGCCAGCAGGTGGGGACTAGCGGAAGATGGGGTCAAGACCGGGGAGCTGTTTTTT
v_gene: TRBV30; j_gene: TRBJ1-2; d_gene: NA; abundance: NA; CDR3aa: CAGARDFSSYGYTF; CDR3nt: TGTGCCGGCGCTCGGGACTTTAGTTCCTATGGCTACACCTTC
v_gene: TRBV6-2/TRBV6-3; j_gene: TRBJ2-7; d_gene: NA; abundance: NA; CDR3aa: CASSYTETGFYEQYF; CDR3nt: TGTGCCAGCAGTTACACCGAGACAGGATTCTACGAGCAGTACTTC
v_gene: TRBV6-1; j_gene: TRBJ1-1; d_gene: NA; abundance: NA; CDR3aa: CASSESGPGTEAFF; CDR3nt: TGTGCCAGCAGTGAATCCGGACCGGGCACTGAAGCTTTCTTT
v_gene: TRBV28; j_gene: TRBJ2-5; d_gene: NA; abundance: few; CDR3aa: CASRSVGTRETQYF; CDR3nt: TGTGCCAGCAGGTCCGTCGGGACTCGGGAGACCCAGTACTTC
v_gene: TRBV25-1; j_gene: TRBJ1-5; d_gene: NA; abundance: many; CDR3aa: CASSYTGTNQPQHF; CDR3nt: TGTGCCAGCAGCTACACGGGGACCAATCAGCCCCAGCATTTT
v_gene: TRBV27; j_gene: TRBJ1-5; d_gene: TRBD1; abundance: many; CDR3aa: CASSTGTGKEHF; CDR3nt: TGTGCCAGCAGTACCGGGACAGGGAAGGAACATTTT
v_gene: TRBV20-1; j_gene: TRBJ1-5; d_gene: TRBD1; abundance: many; CDR3aa: CSAREWGTGNNQPQHF; CDR3nt: TGCAGTGCTAGGGAATGGGGGACAGGGAACAATCAGCCCCAGCATTTT
v_gene: TRBV20-1; j_gene: TRBJ2-2; d_gene: NA; abundance: many; CDR3aa: CSASALQGTGELFF; CDR3nt: TGCAGTGCTAGCGCCCTACAGGGCACCGGGGAGCTGTTTTTT
v_gene: TRBV28; j_gene: TRBJ2-6; d_gene: NA; abundance: NA; CDR3aa: CASNIGGSWANVLTF; CDR3nt: TGTGCCAGCAATATCGGGGGATCTTGGGCCAACGTCCTGACTTTC
v_gene: TRBV18; j_gene: TRBJ1-5; d_gene: NA; abundance: many; CDR3aa: CASSRGISNQPQHF; CDR3nt: TGTGCCAGCTCACGGGGGATAAGCAATCAGCCCCAGCATTTT
v_gene: TRBV7-6; j_gene: TRBJ2-7; d_gene: NA; abundance: many; CDR3aa: CASSRHASRNYEQYF; CDR3nt: TGTGCCAGCAGCCGCCACGCCAGCCGGAACTACGAGCAGTACTTC
v_gene: TRBV2; j_gene: TRBJ2-5; d_gene: TRBD2; abundance: many; CDR3aa: CASRELAGRTGTQYF; CDR3nt: TGTGCCAGCAGGGAACTAGCGGGCCGGACGGGGACCCAGTACTTC
v_gene: TRBV20-1; j_gene: TRBJ1-5; d_gene: TRBD1; abundance: many; CDR3aa: CSAPQGPYSNQPQHF; CDR3nt: TGCAGTGCGCCACAGGGGCCCTATAGCAATCAGCCCCAGCATTTT
v_gene: TRBV6-1; j_gene: TRBJ1-1; d_gene: TRBD1; abundance: many; CDR3aa: CASSVRGMSTEAFF; CDR3nt: TGTGCCAGCAGTGTCAGGGGGATGAGCACTGAAGCTTTCTTT
v_gene: TRBV20-1; j_gene: TRBJ2-5; d_gene: NA; abundance: few; CDR3aa: CSARDLRRGRGETQYF; CDR3nt: TGCAGTGCTAGAGATCTCAGGAGGGGCCGGGGAGAGACCCAGTACTTC
v_gene: TRBV12-3/TRBV12-4; j_gene: TRBJ2-7; d_gene: NA; abundance: NA; CDR3aa: CASSSREYEQYF; CDR3nt: TGTGCCAGCAGTAGCAGGGAGTACGAGCAGTACTTC
v_gene: TRBV5-1; j_gene: TRBJ2-2; d_gene: TRBD1; abundance: many; CDR3aa: CASSPKGQGTTGELFF; CDR3nt: TGCGCCAGCAGCCCAAAGGGACAGGGGACCACCGGGGAGCTGTTTTTT
v_gene: TRBV6-1; j_gene: TRBJ2-5; d_gene: NA; abundance: NA; CDR3aa: CASRGPYNQRETQYF; CDR3nt: TGTGCCAGCAGGGGACCATATAACCAGAGGGAGACCCAGTACTTC
v_gene: TRBV30; j_gene: TRBJ1-1; d_gene: TRBD1; abundance: few; CDR3aa: CAWSDRGSTEAFF; CDR3nt: TGTGCCTGGTCGGACAGGGGAAGCACTGAAGCTTTCTTT
v_gene: TRBV6-5; j_gene: TRBJ1-2; d_gene: NA; abundance: many; CDR3aa: CASSSQVQGYGYTF; CDR3nt: TGTGCCAGCAGCTCTCAAGTTCAGGGCTATGGCTACACCTTC
v_gene: TRBV6-5; j_gene: TRBJ2-7; d_gene: NA; abundance: many; CDR3aa: CASSYDIAYEQYF; CDR3nt: TGTGCCAGCAGTTACGACATTGCCTACGAGCAGTACTTC
v_gene: TRBV28; j_gene: TRBJ2-7; d_gene: NA; abundance: many; CDR3aa: CASTSGGYYEQYF; CDR3nt: TGTGCCAGCACCTCGGGCGGGTACTACGAGCAGTACTTC
v_gene: TRBV12-3/TRBV12-4; j_gene: TRBJ2-4; d_gene: NA; abundance: few; CDR3aa: CASSFQGLAKNIQYF; CDR3nt: TGTGCCAGCAGTTTCCAGGGGCTAGCCAAAAACATTCAGTACTTC
v_gene: TRBV28; j_gene: TRBJ2-5; d_gene: NA; abundance: once; CDR3aa: CASTTVRTPEETQYF; CDR3nt: TGTGCCAGCACCACCGTAAGGACACCCGAAGAGACTCAGTACTTC
v_gene: TRBV5-6; j_gene: TRBJ1-3; d_gene: NA; abundance: many; CDR3aa: CASSFGQPNTIYF; CDR3nt: TGTGCCAGCAGCTTCGGTCAGCCGAACACCATATATTTT
v_gene: TRBV27; j_gene: TRBJ1-2; d_gene: TRBD1; abundance: many; CDR3aa: CASRPGQGSNYGYTF; CDR3nt: TGTGCCAGCAGGCCGGGACAGGGGTCTAACTATGGCTACACCTTC
v_gene: TRBV30; j_gene: TRBJ2-7; d_gene: NA; abundance: many; CDR3aa: CAGRISYEQYF; CDR3nt: TGTGCCGGGAGAATTTCCTACGAGCAGTACTTC
v_gene: TRBV6-2/TRBV6-3; j_gene: TRBJ1-1; d_gene: TRBD1; abundance: many; CDR3aa: CASSWTGRTEAFF; CDR3nt: TGTGCCAGCAGTTGGACAGGGCGGACTGAAGCTTTCTTT
v_gene: TRBV12-3/TRBV12-4; j_gene: TRBJ1-5; d_gene: NA; abundance: many; CDR3aa: CASSLGGGYSNQPQHF; CDR3nt: TGTGCCAGCAGTTTGGGGGGGGGATATAGCAATCAGCCCCAGCATTTT
v_gene: TRBV5-1; j_gene: TRBJ2-7; d_gene: NA; abundance: many; CDR3aa: CARQPARGKYEQYF; CDR3nt: TGCGCCAGACAACCTGCCAGGGGCAAGTACGAGCAGTACTTC
v_gene: TRBV20-1; j_gene: TRBJ1-1; d_gene: TRBD1; abundance: NA; CDR3aa: CSARRGQGNTEAFF; CDR3nt: TGCAGTGCCAGGCGGGGACAGGGGAACACTGAAGCTTTCTTT
v_gene: TRBV12-3/TRBV12-4; j_gene: TRBJ1-3; d_gene: NA; abundance: many; CDR3aa: CASSFRRFSGNTIYF; CDR3nt: TGTGCCAGCAGTTTCCGACGGTTTTCTGGAAACACCATATATTTT
v_gene: TRBV11-2; j_gene: TRBJ2-5; d_gene: NA; abundance: many; CDR3aa: CASGVSFQETQYF; CDR3nt: TGTGCCAGCGGGGTTTCCTTCCAAGAGACCCAGTACTTC
v_gene: TRBV6-1; j_gene: TRBJ2-7; d_gene: NA; abundance: few; CDR3aa: CASRLAQYEQYF; CDR3nt: TGTGCCAGCAGATTGGCTCAATACGAGCAGTACTTC